The rows below give T cell receptor beta chains drawn from one sample of a study of blood T cell repertoires in COVID-19. This table comes from immunoSEQ multiplex PCR, and its TCRdb copy is limited to in-frame clones, with some not included. The sample records a few hundred thousand clones, roughly 85% being singletons. Sequenced material: peripheral blood. Source of these receptors: a man aged 35 to 55 with acute or convalescent COVID-19. CDR3s include the opening cysteine and the closing phenylalanine or tryptophan. The D gene is left open where the match is weak. Only part of the rows carry a size: once, few, many, or a class if the clone is expanded.

NA,15,NA,TRBJ1-2,TRBV11-2,TGTGCCAGCACCTCGGCTCAGCTAGCTAACTATGGCTACACCTTC,CASTSAQLANYGYTF
NA,15,once,TRBJ1-1,TRBV5-5,TGTGCCAGCAGCCCAGTCCCAGGGGCCAACACTGAAGCTTTCTTT,CASSPVPGANTEAFF
NA,15,NA,TRBJ1-4,TRBV15,TGTGCCACCAGCAGATGGATGCAGGGGAATGAAAAACTGTTTTTT,CATSRWMQGNEKLFF
NA,16,NA,TRBJ2-2,TRBV19,TGTGCCAGTAGTCCCAACGGGCGGGTGATCACCGGGGAGCTGTTTTTT,CASSPNGRVITGELFF
TRBD1,16,NA,TRBJ2-7,TRBV5-1,TGCGCCAGCAGCCCGAGGGGTGGGACAGGGGTGTACGAGCAGTACTTC,CASSPRGGTGVYEQYF
NA,17,NA,TRBJ1-1,TRBV30,TGTGCCTGGAGTGTACTCCCCTGGGGGGAACCGAACACTGAAGCTTTCTTT,CAWSVLPWGEPNTEAFF
NA,15,NA,TRBJ1-2,TRBV5-1,TGCGCCAGCAGCTTGGTTTCCCAGGGAACGAGTGGCTACACCTTC,CASSLVSQGTSGYTF
NA,16,NA,TRBJ2-3,TRBV7-3,TGTGCCAGCAGCTTAAACTCCAAACCTAGCACAGATACGCAGTATTTT,CASSLNSKPSTDTQYF
TRBD1,12,NA,TRBJ1-1,TRBV28,TGTGCCAGCAGTTCCGGGACAGGGATGGCTTTCTTT,CASSSGTGMAFF
TRBD1,15,NA,TRBJ2-1,TRBV27,TGTGCCAGCAGCACTACAGGGGGGCCCTACAATGAGCAGTTCTTC,CASSTTGGPYNEQFF